The entry that follows covers one T cell receptor (beta chain) sequence. A single base separates this from a much larger clone, so it may be a read error. These data come from a study of T-cell memory formation after mild COVID-19. TCRdb re-called the 5' RACE reads through MiXCR, storing one row per CDR3 protein. This sample has a few hundred thousand distinct CDR3 sequences; roughly 20% occur once, and the top ten carry around 13%. The source material was PBMCs or a T cell subset sorted from them (not recorded which). The receptor was isolated from an adult woman who had mild COVID-19 (a few samples of this study predate the infection). Cell type and time point are not known.

The CDR3 sequence: CATSYGGEQFF. The CDR3 nucleotides read TGTGCCACCAGTTATGGGGGGGAGCAGTTCTTC. V is TRBV24-1 and J is TRBJ2-1, with D perhaps matching TRBD2 (6 bases). The length of the CDR3 is 11 residues. Germline V gene lookup returns CDR1 KGHDR and CDR2 SFDVKD. Between the trimmed V and J ends, which lost 6 bases and 10 bases, there was a span of 9 bases.